These 30 T cell receptor beta chains came from one sample sequenced in a study of OX40 agonist ivuxolimab in advanced cancers. TCRdb keeps only in-frame clones here, not all; method: immunoSEQ multiplex PCR. The sample has fewer than 85,000 clones, 70% to 90% seen once. Specimen: CD4+ or CD8+ T cells sorted from blood, collected in a trial of the OX40 agonist ivuxolimab. These receptors all come from an adult with an advanced solid tumor such as melanoma, head and neck, liver or kidney cancer.

The V gene is TRBV6-1, the J gene TRBJ1-2; D unclear. This CDR3 comprises 12 residues. The V end lost 6 bases, the J end lost 4 bases, and 9 bases lay between the germline ends. Germline loops: CDR1 MNHNS, CDR2 SASEGT. The CDR3 DNA reads as TGTGCCAGCAGCACAGTCTCCTATGGCTACACCTTC. This gives the protein CASSTVSYGYTF.

V usage is TRBV28 and J usage is TRBJ2-1; 9 bases agree with TRBD1. After removal of 6 bases from V and 3 bases from J, the junction contained 9 bases not matched to a gene. This CDR3 is built from 16 residues. Germline-derived CDR1 and CDR2 are MDHEN and SYDVKM. CDR3 sequence (DNA): TGTGCCAGCAGCCCTATTACAGGGGGCATCTACAATGAGCAGTTCTTC. This gives the protein CASSPITGGIYNEQFF.

This chain links TRBV15 with TRBJ1-1; the D is unclear. CDR1 and CDR2 (germline): LNHNV, YYDKDF (reference sequence). The CDR3 is made up of 13 amino acids. Trimming took 8 bases from V and 0 from J, leaving 10 bases between them. The CDR3 spells CATLEELNTEAFF. In DNA, the CDR3 is TGTGCCACCCTCGAAGAATTGAACACTGAAGCTTTCTTT.

The rearrangement joins TRBV6-1 to TRBJ2-7; D may be TRBD1 or TRBD2 (6 bases each). Germline V lookup: CDR1 MNHNS, CDR2 SASEGT. CDR3 length: 16 amino acids. Trimming shortened V by 1 base and J by 0 bases, and 13 bases separated the two germline ends. The CDR3 is CASSEEQWGASYEQYF. In nucleotides, the CDR3 is TGTGCCAGCAGTGAAGAGCAGTGGGGGGCCTCCTACGAGCAGTACTTC.

The V and J genes are TRBV19 and TRBJ2-3; TRBD2 is a possible D gene (6 bases). CDR1 LNHDA and CDR2 SQIVND come from the germline V gene (reference sequence). Trimming removed 4 bases at V and 4 bases at J, with 24 bases between. CDR3 size: 18 residues. In nucleotides, the CDR3 is TGTGCCAGTAGTACCCGGGAGTCGGTGTTGGGTCGTCCAGATACGCAGTATTTT. Its protein is CASSTRESVLGRPDTQYF. The whole variable domain, filled in from reference TRBV19 and TRBJ2-3, reads DGGITQSPKYLFRKEGQNVTLSCEQNLNHDAMYWYRQDPGQGLRLIYYSQIVNDFQKGDIAEGYSVSREKKESFPLTVTSAQKNPTAFYLCASSTRESVLGRPDTQYFGPGTRLTVL.

The V call is TRBV10-3, the J call TRBJ2-1; D gene unclear. The germline gives CDR1 ENHRY, CDR2 SYGVKD. The CDR3 consists of 12 residues. The V gene lost 11 bases and the J gene lost 0 bases, with 8 bases spanning the gap. The CDR3 loop is CAVKSSYNEQFF. CDR3 nucleotides: TGTGCCGTTAAAAGCTCCTACAATGAGCAGTTCTTC.

This chain joins TRBV27 and TRBJ2-3; TRBD2 aligns across 11 bases. The ends lost 7 bases at V and 1 base at J; junction bases unmatched: 13. Germline CDR1 and CDR2: MNHEY and SMNVEV (reference sequence). This CDR3 spans 18 amino acids. In DNA form, the CDR3 reads TGTGCCAGCACCCGCCGGGGTCCGACTAGCGGGGGCACAGATACGCAGTATTTT. Encoded protein: CASTRRGPTSGGTDTQYF.

The chain employs TRBV30 and TRBJ2-7; 7 positions match TRBD1. Looked up from germline, CDR1 is GTSNPN and CDR2 is SVGIG (reference sequence). This CDR3 has 14 amino acids. The junction had 4 bases not matched to a gene; V was cut back by 2 bases and J by 0 bases. This CDR3 reads CAWSSTGSSYEQYF. Written as DNA, the CDR3 is TGTGCCTGGAGTTCGACAGGGAGCTCCTACGAGCAGTACTTC.

The chain links TRBV5-1 to TRBJ2-7; 11 nucleotides agree with TRBD1. The CDR3 extends over 15 amino acids. Germline V gene sequence: CDR1 SGHRS, CDR2 YFSETQ. The ends lost 4 bases at V and 4 bases at J; junction bases unmatched: 7. This CDR3 reads CASSDRTGGRYEQYF. CDR3 DNA sequence: TGCGCCAGCAGCGACCGGACAGGGGGCCGTTACGAGCAGTACTTC.

V and J are TRBV7-3 and TRBJ2-1, with D hard to call. This CDR3 is built from 15 residues. The V gene's germline CDR1 is SGHTA and CDR2 FQGTGA. V was clipped by 2 bases and J by 6 bases, with 14 bases between them. The CDR3 DNA is TGTGCCAGCAGCTTAGGTGGTTTACTCGGCAATGAGCAGTTCTTC. It specifies CASSLGGLLGNEQFF.

The V call is TRBV9, the J call TRBJ2-3; weak D call: TRBD1 (6 bases). This CDR3 has 15 residues. Trimming pared 0 bases from V and 3 bases from J, leaving 11 bases between. Germline V gene data show CDR1 as SGDLS and CDR2 as YYNGEE. The CDR3 protein is CASSVEGGRTDTQYF. The CDR3 region has the DNA TGTGCCAGCAGCGTAGAAGGGGGTAGAACAGATACGCAGTATTTT.

This rearrangement joins TRBV27 to TRBJ1-1; weak D call: TRBD1 (5 bases). CDR3 size: 13 residues. V lost 5 bases and J lost 4, with 11 bases in between. Looked up from germline, CDR1 is MNHEY and CDR2 is SMNVEV (reference sequence). DNA for the CDR3: TGTGCCAGCAGTATCGGACAAGTCACTGAAGCTTTCTTT. Encoded protein: CASSIGQVTEAFF.

The chain links TRBV15 to TRBJ2-7, with D unclear. The CDR3 runs to 14 residues. CDR1 and CDR2 from the germline V gene are LNHNV and YYDKDF (reference sequence). V was pared by 5 bases and J by 2 bases, with 13 bases between. The CDR3 region is CATSVLAAAYEQYF. The DNA of the CDR3 is TGTGCCACCAGCGTTCTCGCGGCAGCCTACGAGCAGTACTTC.

The chain links TRBV11-2 to TRBJ2-5; 8 bases align to TRBD2. Germline trimming cut 5 bases from V and 1 base from J; bases unmatched to any gene: 6. This CDR3 is built from 15 residues. CDR1 is SGHAT, CDR2 FQNNGV, per germline. CDR3: CASSLIAGFQETQYF. For the CDR3, the DNA is TGTGCCAGCAGCCTAATAGCGGGGTTCCAAGAGACCCAGTACTTC. The variable domain in full, completed from reference TRBV11-2 and TRBJ2-5, reads EAGVAQSPRYKIIEKRQSVAFWCNPISGHATLYWYQQILGQGPKLLIQFQNNGVVDDSQLPKDRFSAERLKGVDSTLKIQPAKLEDSAVYLCASSLIAGFQETQYFGPGTRLLVL.

This clone was seen once. This chain uses TRBV19 with TRBJ2-7; 9 bases align to TRBD2. The CDR3 runs 15 residues. Trimming at V came to 3 bases and at J to 5 bases, leaving 8 bases not matched to a gene. Germline CDR1 and CDR2: LNHDA and SQIVND (reference sequence). The DNA of the CDR3 is TGTGCCAGTAGTATTGTTCTAGGACTAGCGCACGAGCAGTACTTC. This encodes CASSIVLGLAHEQYF. Combining the CDR3 with reference TRBV19 and TRBJ2-7 gives the whole variable domain DGGITQSPKYLFRKEGQNVTLSCEQNLNHDAMYWYRQDPGQGLRLIYYSQIVNDFQKGDIAEGYSVSREKKESFPLTVTSAQKNPTAFYLCASSIVLGLAHEQYFGPGTRLTVT.

This chain joins TRBV7-8 and TRBJ1-5; perhaps TRBD1 as D (6 bases). V lost 1 base and J lost 5, with 18 bases in between. This CDR3 region has 17 residues. Germline loops: CDR1 SGHVS, CDR2 FQNEAQ. The CDR3, as DNA: TGTGCCAGCAGCTTAGTTATAGGGAAGGGGGTCGATCAGCCCCAGCATTTT. Encoded protein: CASSLVIGKGVDQPQHF.

DNA for the CDR3: TGCAGCGCCCCTTATGTAGGGGGGGATTACAATGAGCAGTTCTTC. Translated: CSAPYVGGDYNEQFF. J is TRBJ2-1 and V is TRBV29-1; maybe TRBD2 (7 bases). The V end was cut by 7 bases, the J end by 4 bases, with 20 bases between. Germline V gene lookup returns CDR1 SQVTM and CDR2 ANQGSEA. The CDR3 extends over 15 amino acids.

The chain combines TRBV19 with TRBJ2-3; 8 bases map to TRBD1. CDR3 length: 15 amino acids. Germline V gene lookup returns CDR1 LNHDA and CDR2 SQIVND (reference sequence). V shed 6 bases and J 4 bases; nucleotides not matched to a gene: 9. The CDR3 sequence: CASSWQGALSDTQYF. For the CDR3, the DNA is TGTGCCAGTAGCTGGCAGGGGGCTTTATCAGATACGCAGTATTTT.

The table lists this clone with a count of one. The chain is built from TRBV19 and TRBJ2-7; D remains ambiguous. V gave up 4 bases and J gave up 2 bases, with 12 bases separating them. Germline CDR1 LNHDA, CDR2 SQIVND (reference sequence). There are 14 residues in the CDR3. The CDR3 spells CASSSVLGTYEQYF. The CDR3 nucleotides read TGTGCCAGTAGTAGCGTCCTAGGAACCTACGAGCAGTACTTC. Variable domain in full (rest from reference TRBV19 and TRBJ2-7): DGGITQSPKYLFRKEGQNVTLSCEQNLNHDAMYWYRQDPGQGLRLIYYSQIVNDFQKGDIAEGYSVSREKKESFPLTVTSAQKNPTAFYLCASSSVLGTYEQYFGPGTRLTVT.

The chain uses TRBV2 and TRBJ2-5; D possibly corresponds to TRBD1 (6 bases). There are 12 residues in the CDR3. In germline, CDR1 is SNHLY, CDR2 FYNNEI. V was cut by 6 bases and J by 5 bases, with 10 bases left in between. CDR3 in amino acids: CASRDSKETQYF. The CDR3 DNA sequence: TGTGCCAGCAGGGACAGCAAGGAGACCCAGTACTTC.

The chain recombines TRBV19 with TRBJ1-5, with D maybe TRBD1 (5 bases). V was clipped by 9 bases and J by 0 bases, with 12 bases between them. In germline, CDR1 is LNHDA, CDR2 SQIVND (reference sequence). This CDR3 contains 14 residues. The CDR3 reads CASTRGYSNQPQHF. As DNA, the CDR3 is TGTGCCAGCACAAGGGGTTATAGCAATCAGCCCCAGCATTTT.

This chain links TRBV7-6 with TRBJ2-1, with D hard to call. With 4 bases removed from V and 8 bases from J, the gap between germline ends came to 6 bases. The CDR3 extends over 11 amino acids. Looked up from germline, CDR1 is SGHVS and CDR2 is FNYEAQ. The CDR3 loop is CASSSTDEQFF. CDR3 coding DNA: TGTGCCAGCAGCTCGACCGATGAGCAGTTCTTC.

V is TRBV5-6 and J is TRBJ2-5; TRBD1 matches at 8 bases. Losses at the gene ends were 4 bases for V and 6 bases for J; bases not matched to a gene: 14. The germline CDR1 and CDR2 sequences are SGHDT and YYEEEE. This CDR3 is 16 amino acids long. In DNA, the CDR3 is TGTGCCAGCAGCCATCAGATCGGACAGGGTACGAAGACCCAGTACTTC. This gives the protein CASSHQIGQGTKTQYF. Full variable domain (remainder filled in from reference TRBV5-6 and TRBJ2-5): DAGVTQSPTHLIKTRGQQVTLRCSPKSGHDTVSWYQQALGQGPQFIFQYYEEEERQRGNFPDRFSGHQFPNYSSELNVNALLLGDSALYLCASSHQIGQGTKTQYFGPGTRLLVL.

The genes are TRBV9 and TRBJ1-1; D not resolved. The germline CDR1 and CDR2 sequences are SGDLS and YYNGEE. Between the trimmed V and J ends, which lost 3 bases and 2 bases, there was a span of 11 bases. The CDR3 covers 14 residues. CDR3 DNA: TGTGCCAGCAGCGGAATATCGGGTAACACTGAAGCTTTCTTT. It specifies CASSGISGNTEAFF.

V gene TRBV11-2 combines with J gene TRBJ2-7, with D possibly being TRBD1 (6 bases). The CDR3 covers 13 residues. Trimming shortened V by 2 bases and J by 2 bases, and 7 bases separated the two germline ends. Germline V gives CDR1 SGHAT, CDR2 FQNNGV. The CDR3 loop reads CASSLTGTYEQYF. The CDR3 DNA reads TGTGCCAGCAGCTTAACAGGGACCTACGAGCAGTACTTC.

The genes are TRBV5-4 and TRBJ1-2; 9 bases fit TRBD1. Per the germline V gene, CDR1 is SGHNT and CDR2 is YYREEE (reference sequence). This CDR3 contains 15 residues. The V segment lost 2 bases and the J segment 2 bases; nucleotides outside the gene matches: 4. Here the CDR3 reads CASSLWDRANYGYTF. CDR3 DNA sequence: TGTGCCAGCAGCTTATGGGACAGGGCCAACTATGGCTACACCTTC. Together with reference TRBV5-4 and TRBJ1-2, the CDR3 gives the full variable domain: ETGVTQSPTHLIKTRGQQVTLRCSSQSGHNTVSWYQQALGQGPQFIFQYYREEENGRGNFPPRFSGLQFPNYSSELNVNALELDDSALYLCASSLWDRANYGYTFGSGTRLTVV.

Details on this clone: Other nucleotide sequences in the sample specify the same CDR3. For the CDR3, the DNA is TGTGCCAGCTCACCCTCAACAGGGGGGGTCTCTGGAAACACCATATATTTT. It specifies CASSPSTGGVSGNTIYF. J is TRBJ1-3 and V is TRBV18; 8 bases match TRBD1. The V gene end was trimmed by 3 bases and the J gene end by 0 bases; junction bases not matched to a gene: 7. This CDR3 is 17 amino acids long. Germline CDR1 and CDR2: KGHSH and LQKENI.

DNA of the CDR3: TGCAGCGTTGATCGGGGGAACACTGAAGCTTTCTTT. Translated: CSVDRGNTEAFF. The J gene is TRBJ1-1, the V gene TRBV29-1; D unclear. CDR1 and CDR2 (germline): SQVTM, ANQGSEA. This CDR3 region has 12 residues. With 3 bases removed from V and 1 base from J, the gap between germline ends came to 6 bases.

The V and J genes are TRBV27 and TRBJ1-4; D uncertain. Per the germline V gene, CDR1 is MNHEY and CDR2 is SMNVEV (reference sequence). The ends were cut back, 5 bases at V and 8 bases at J, with 15 bases in the middle. The CDR3 length is 14 residues. CDR3 sequence: CASSEGRDGEKLFF. The CDR3 region has the DNA TGTGCCAGCAGTGAAGGCCGGGATGGAGAAAAACTGTTTTTT.

The genes are TRBV27 and TRBJ2-5; no clear D. With 5 bases removed from V and 5 bases from J, the gap between germline ends came to 12 bases. In germline, CDR1 is MNHEY, CDR2 SMNVEV (reference sequence). The CDR3 length is 13 residues. The CDR3 DNA reads TGTGCCAGCAGTCCGTCAATGGGTGAGACCCAGTACTTC. Translation gives CASSPSMGETQYF.